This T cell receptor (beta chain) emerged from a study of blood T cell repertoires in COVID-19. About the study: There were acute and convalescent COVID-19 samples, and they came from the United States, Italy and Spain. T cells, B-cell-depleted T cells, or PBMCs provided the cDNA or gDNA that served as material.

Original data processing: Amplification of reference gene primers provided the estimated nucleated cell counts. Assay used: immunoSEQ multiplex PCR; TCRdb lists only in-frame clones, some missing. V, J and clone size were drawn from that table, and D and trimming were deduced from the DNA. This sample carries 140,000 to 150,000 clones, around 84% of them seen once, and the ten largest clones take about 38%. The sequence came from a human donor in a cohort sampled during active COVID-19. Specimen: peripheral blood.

The CDR3 nucleotides are TGTGCCACCCGGAGAGCGTATAGCACAGATACGCAGTATTTT. It codes for CATRRAYSTDTQYF. The V and J genes are TRBV7-2 and TRBJ2-3; D is ambiguous. Germline CDR1 is SGHTA and CDR2 is FQGNSA. V lost 10 bases to trimming and J lost 0 bases, with 14 bases between them. CDR3 length: 14 amino acids.